This T cell receptor (beta chain) was identified during a study of cytomegalovirus exposure and HLA in healthy donors. Germline lookup yields CDR1 MDHEN and CDR2 SYDVKM. With V trimmed by 4 bases and J by 0 bases, 2 bases remained unmatched. The CDR3 runs to 15 residues. Remarks on this clone: The target antigen is unknown.

Study-wide results and caveats: In the analysis, some V segments, TRBV6-2 and TRBV6-3 included, were excluded as indistinguishable. Several of the most significant clusters appeared, in a later analysis, to be linked to common viral pathogens. TCR beta sequences reportedly predicted the HLA-A and HLA-B alleles of most subjects accurately. A later analysis, which compared TCR beta chains of equal frequency, found the HLA-associated ones more clonally expanded.

PCR employed 60 Vbeta and 13 Jbeta primers. Clones were sequenced by immunoSEQ multiplex PCR, and TCRdb holds only the in-frame ones, with some missing. This table has over 100,000 clones, 77% appearing once. V is TRBV28 and J is TRBJ1-3, with 8 bases lining up with TRBD1. What was sequenced was PBMCs. The sequence derives from a male donor in good health and CMV-seropositive. This chain's CDR3 is CASSYRGTSGNTIYF. The CDR3 nucleotides read TGTGCCAGCAGTTACAGGGGGACCTCTGGAAACACCATATATTTT.